Below are 4 T cell receptor beta chains sequenced from a single sample in a study of blood T cell repertoires in COVID-19. Data came from immunoSEQ multiplex PCR; TCRdb stores just in-frame clones and leaves some out. This sample yields about 310,000 clones, of which 80% to 90% are seen a single time; around 10% belongs to the top ten. The sequenced sample was PBMCs or T cells enriched from blood (not recorded which). The receptors come from a woman aged 18 to 35 who had recovered from COVID-19.

This sequence joins TRBV19 and TRBJ1-1; 7 bases agree with TRBD1. Germline-derived CDR1 and CDR2 are LNHDA and SQIVND (reference sequence). After removal of 5 bases from V and 4 bases from J, the junction contained 7 bases not matched to a gene. CDR3 length: 14 residues. The CDR3, as DNA: TGTGCCAGTAGTCATAACAGGGGCGGCACTGAAGCTTTCTTT. Its translation is CASSHNRGGTEAFF. Variable domain in full (rest from reference TRBV19 and TRBJ1-1): DGGITQSPKYLFRKEGQNVTLSCEQNLNHDAMYWYRQDPGQGLRLIYYSQIVNDFQKGDIAEGYSVSREKKESFPLTVTSAQKNPTAFYLCASSHNRGGTEAFFGQGTRLTVV.

The genes are TRBV5-6 and TRBJ2-1, with 13 positions matching TRBD2. Germline V gene lookup returns CDR1 SGHDT and CDR2 YYEEEE. V was pared by 4 bases and J by 8 bases, with 9 bases of the junction left unmatched. CDR3 length equals 16 residues. The chain's CDR3 is CASSTGLAGAGDEQFF. The CDR3 bases are TGTGCCAGCAGCACCGGACTAGCGGGAGCCGGGGATGAGCAGTTCTTC.

The chain joins TRBV28 to TRBJ1-5, with 10 bases identical to TRBD1. V shed 7 bases and J 5 bases; nucleotides not matched to a gene: 5. This CDR3 is built from 14 residues. Germline lookup yields CDR1 MDHEN and CDR2 SYDVKM. This CDR3 reads CASNPGQGYQPQHF. The CDR3 nucleotides are TGTGCCAGCAACCCGGGACAGGGGTATCAGCCCCAGCATTTT.

The chain has TRBV10-3 and TRBJ1-5; 7 bases are shared with TRBD1. Unmatched junction bases numbered 15, after V lost 10 bases and J lost 6 bases. The germline V gene has CDR1 ENHRY and CDR2 SYGVKD. The CDR3 contains 15 residues. The CDR3 sequence is CATSFVQGEGQPQHF. The DNA for the CDR3 is TGTGCCACATCCTTTGTTCAGGGGGAAGGTCAGCCCCAGCATTTT.